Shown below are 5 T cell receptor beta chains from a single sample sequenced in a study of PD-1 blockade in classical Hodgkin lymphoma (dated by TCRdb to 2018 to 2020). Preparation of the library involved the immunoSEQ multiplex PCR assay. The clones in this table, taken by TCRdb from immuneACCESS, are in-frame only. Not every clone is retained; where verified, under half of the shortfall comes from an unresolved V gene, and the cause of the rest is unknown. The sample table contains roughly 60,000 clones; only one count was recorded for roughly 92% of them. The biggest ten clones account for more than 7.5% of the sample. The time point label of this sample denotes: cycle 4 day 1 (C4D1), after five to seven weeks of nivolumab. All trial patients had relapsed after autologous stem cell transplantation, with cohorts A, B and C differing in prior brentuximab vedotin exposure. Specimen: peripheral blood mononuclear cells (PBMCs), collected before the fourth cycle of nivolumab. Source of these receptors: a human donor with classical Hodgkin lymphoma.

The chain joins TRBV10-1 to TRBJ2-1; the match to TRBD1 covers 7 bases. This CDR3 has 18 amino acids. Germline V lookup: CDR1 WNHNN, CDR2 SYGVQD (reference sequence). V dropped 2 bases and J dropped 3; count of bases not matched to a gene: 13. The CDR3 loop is CASSEGTTAGGYYNEQFF. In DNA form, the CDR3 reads TGCGCCAGCAGTGAGGGCACCACGGCAGGGGGTTACTACAATGAGCAGTTCTTC.

CDR3 in DNA: TGTGCCAGCAGTTACCTGCGGTCCTACAATGAGCAGTTCTTC. As protein: CASSYLRSYNEQFF. V and J are TRBV28 and TRBJ2-1; D is unresolved. This CDR3 has 14 amino acids. V lost 4 bases and J lost 1, with 8 bases in between. Germline CDR1 is MDHEN and CDR2 is SYDVKM. Looking up the rest from reference TRBV28 and TRBJ2-1 gives the full variable domain: DVKVTQSSRYLVKRTGEKVFLECVQDMDHENMFWYRQDPGLGLRLIYFSYDVKMKEKGDIPEGYSVSREKKERFSLILESASTNQTSMYLCASSYLRSYNEQFFGPGTRLTVL.

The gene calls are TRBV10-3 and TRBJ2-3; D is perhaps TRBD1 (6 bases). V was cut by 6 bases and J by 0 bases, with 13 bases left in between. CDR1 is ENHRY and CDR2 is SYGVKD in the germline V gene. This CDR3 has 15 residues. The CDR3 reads CAISAGTTSTDTQYF. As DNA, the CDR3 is TGTGCCATCAGCGCCGGGACAACTAGCACAGATACGCAGTATTTT.

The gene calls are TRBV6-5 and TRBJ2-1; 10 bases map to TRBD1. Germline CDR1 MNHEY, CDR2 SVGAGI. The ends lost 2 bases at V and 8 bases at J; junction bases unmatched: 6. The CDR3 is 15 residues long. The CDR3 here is CASSYLGTGDHEQFF. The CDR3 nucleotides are TGTGCCAGCAGTTACCTTGGGACAGGGGATCATGAGCAGTTCTTC.

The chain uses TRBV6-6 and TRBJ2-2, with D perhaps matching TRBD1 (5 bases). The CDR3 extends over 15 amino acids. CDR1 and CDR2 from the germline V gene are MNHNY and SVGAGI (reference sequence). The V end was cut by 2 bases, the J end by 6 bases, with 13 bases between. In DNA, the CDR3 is TGTGCCAGCAGTTACAATCAGGGCTTAGCCGGGGAGCTGTTTTTT. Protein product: CASSYNQGLAGELFF.